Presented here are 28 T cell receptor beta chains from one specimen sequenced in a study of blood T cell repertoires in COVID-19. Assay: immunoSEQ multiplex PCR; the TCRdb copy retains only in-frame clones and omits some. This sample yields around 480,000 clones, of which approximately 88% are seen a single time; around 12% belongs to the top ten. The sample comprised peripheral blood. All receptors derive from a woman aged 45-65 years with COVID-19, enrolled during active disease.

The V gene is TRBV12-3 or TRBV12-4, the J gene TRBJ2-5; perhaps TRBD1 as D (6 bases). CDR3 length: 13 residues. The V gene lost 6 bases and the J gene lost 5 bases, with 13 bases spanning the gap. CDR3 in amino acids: CASSGTGTETQYF. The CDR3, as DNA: TGTGCCAGCAGCGGAACAGGGACCGAGACCCAGTACTTC.

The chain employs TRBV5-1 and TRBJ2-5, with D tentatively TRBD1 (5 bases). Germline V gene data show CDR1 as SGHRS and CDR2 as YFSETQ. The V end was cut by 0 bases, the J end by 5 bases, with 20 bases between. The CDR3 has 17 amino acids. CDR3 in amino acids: CASSLVMVGASSETQYF. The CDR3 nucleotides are TGCGCCAGCAGCTTGGTCATGGTAGGGGCTTCCTCGGAGACCCAGTACTTC.

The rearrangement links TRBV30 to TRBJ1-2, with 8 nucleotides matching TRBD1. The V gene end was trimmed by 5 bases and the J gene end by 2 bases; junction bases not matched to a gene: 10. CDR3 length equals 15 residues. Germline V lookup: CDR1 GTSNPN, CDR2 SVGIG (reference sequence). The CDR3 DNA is TGTGCCTGGGCTTCCTGGACAGGGAGAAACTATGGCTACACCTTC. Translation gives CAWASWTGRNYGYTF.

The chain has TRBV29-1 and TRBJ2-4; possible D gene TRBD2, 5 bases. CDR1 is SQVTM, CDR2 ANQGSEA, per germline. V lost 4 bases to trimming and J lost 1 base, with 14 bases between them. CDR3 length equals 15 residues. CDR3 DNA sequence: TGCAGCGTTGGACTATCCGGCACGGCCAAAAACATTCAGTACTTC. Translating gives CSVGLSGTAKNIQYF.

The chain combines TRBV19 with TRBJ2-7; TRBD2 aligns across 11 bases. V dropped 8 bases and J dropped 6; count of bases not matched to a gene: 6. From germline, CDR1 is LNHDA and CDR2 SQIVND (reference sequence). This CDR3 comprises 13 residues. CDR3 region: CASRTSGGAEQYF. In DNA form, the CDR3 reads TGTGCCAGTCGTACTAGCGGGGGAGCCGAGCAGTACTTC.

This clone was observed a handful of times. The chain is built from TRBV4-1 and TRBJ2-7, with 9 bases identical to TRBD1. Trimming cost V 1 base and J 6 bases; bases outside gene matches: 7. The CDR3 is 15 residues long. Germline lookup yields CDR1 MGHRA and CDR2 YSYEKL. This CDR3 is CASSQGGTGRGEQYF. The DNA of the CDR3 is TGCGCCAGCAGCCAAGGGGGGACAGGGCGAGGCGAGCAGTACTTC.

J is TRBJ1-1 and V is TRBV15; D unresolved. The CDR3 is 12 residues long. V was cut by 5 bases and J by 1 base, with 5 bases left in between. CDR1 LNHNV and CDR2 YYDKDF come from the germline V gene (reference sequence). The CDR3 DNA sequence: TGTGCCACCAGCCCCCAGAACACTGAAGCTTTCTTT. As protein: CATSPQNTEAFF.

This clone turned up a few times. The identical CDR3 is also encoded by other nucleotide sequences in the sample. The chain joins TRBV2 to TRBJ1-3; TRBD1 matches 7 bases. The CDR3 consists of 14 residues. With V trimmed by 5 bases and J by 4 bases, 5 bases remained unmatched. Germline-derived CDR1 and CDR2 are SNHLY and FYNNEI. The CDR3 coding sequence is TGTGCCAGCAGTTCCGACAGGGCGGGAAACACCATATATTTT. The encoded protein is CASSSDRAGNTIYF.

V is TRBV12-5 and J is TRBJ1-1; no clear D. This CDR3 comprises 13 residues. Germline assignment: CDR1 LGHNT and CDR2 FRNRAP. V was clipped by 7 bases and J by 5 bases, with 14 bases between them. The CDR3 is CASATEGRTEAFF. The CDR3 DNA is TGTGCTAGTGCCACCGAGGGAAGGACTGAAGCTTTCTTT.

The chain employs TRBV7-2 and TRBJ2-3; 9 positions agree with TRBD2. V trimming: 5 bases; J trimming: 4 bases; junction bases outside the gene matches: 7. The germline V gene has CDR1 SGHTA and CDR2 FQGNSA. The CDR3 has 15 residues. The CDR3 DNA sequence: TGTGCCAGCAGCACCGTTAGCGGGGGCTCAGATACGCAGTATTTT. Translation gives CASSTVSGGSDTQYF.

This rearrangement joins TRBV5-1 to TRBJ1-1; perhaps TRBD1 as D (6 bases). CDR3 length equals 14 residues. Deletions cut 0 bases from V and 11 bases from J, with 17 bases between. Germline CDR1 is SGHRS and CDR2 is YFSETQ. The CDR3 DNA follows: TGCGCCAGCAGCTTGGCCACAGGGCCTGCCTGGGCTTTCTTT. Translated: CASSLATGPAWAFF.

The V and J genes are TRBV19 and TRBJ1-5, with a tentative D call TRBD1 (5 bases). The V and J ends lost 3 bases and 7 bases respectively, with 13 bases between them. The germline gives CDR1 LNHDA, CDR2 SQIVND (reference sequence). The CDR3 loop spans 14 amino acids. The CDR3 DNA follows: TGTGCCAGTAGTATTCACAGGCCTGAACAGCCCCAGCATTTT. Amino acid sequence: CASSIHRPEQPQHF.

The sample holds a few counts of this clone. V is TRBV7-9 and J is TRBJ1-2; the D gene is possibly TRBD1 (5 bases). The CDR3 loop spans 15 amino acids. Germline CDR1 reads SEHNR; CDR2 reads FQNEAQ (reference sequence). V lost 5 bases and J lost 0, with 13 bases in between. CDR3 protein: CASSISGLTNYGYTF. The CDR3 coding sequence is TGTGCCAGCAGCATTTCAGGGCTAACTAACTATGGCTACACCTTC.

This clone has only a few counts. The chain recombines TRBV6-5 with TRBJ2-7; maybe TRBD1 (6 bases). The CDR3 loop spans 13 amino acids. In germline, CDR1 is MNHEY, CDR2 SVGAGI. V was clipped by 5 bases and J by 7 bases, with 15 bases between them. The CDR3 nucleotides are TGTGCCAGCAGTAACAGGGTTTTCGGGGAGCAGTACTTC. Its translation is CASSNRVFGEQYF.

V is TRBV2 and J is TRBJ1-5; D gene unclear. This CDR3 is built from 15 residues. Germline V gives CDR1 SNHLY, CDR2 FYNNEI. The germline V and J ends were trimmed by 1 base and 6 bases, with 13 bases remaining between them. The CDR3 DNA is TGTGCCAGCAGTGAAGTTGTAGCCGGCGGTCAGCCCCAGCATTTT. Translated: CASSEVVAGGQPQHF.

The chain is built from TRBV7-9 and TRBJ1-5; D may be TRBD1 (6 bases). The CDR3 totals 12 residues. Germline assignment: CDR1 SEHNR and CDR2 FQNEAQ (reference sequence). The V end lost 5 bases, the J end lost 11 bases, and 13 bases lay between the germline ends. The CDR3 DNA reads TGTGCCAGCAGCGAGGCCCAGGGGTCCCAGCATTTT. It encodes CASSEAQGSQHF.

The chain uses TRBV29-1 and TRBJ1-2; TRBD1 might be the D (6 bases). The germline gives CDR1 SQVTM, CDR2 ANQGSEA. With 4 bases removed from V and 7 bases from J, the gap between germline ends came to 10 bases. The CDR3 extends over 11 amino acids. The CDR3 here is CSVGRGGGYTF. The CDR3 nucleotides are TGCAGCGTTGGTCGAGGGGGTGGCTACACCTTC.

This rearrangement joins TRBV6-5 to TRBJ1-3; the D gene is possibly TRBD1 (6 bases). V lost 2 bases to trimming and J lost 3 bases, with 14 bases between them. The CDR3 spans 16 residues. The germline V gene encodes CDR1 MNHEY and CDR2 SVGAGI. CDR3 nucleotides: TGTGCCAGCAGTTACGACGTACAGGGTAGTGGAAACACCATATATTTT. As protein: CASSYDVQGSGNTIYF.

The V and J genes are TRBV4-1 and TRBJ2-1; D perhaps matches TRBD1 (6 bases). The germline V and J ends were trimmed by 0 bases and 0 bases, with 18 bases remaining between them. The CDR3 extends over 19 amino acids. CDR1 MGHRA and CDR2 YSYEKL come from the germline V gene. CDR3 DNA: TGCGCCAGCAGCCAAGACCGCTACAGGGTTTCAGGCTCCTACAATGAGCAGTTCTTC. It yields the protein CASSQDRYRVSGSYNEQFF.

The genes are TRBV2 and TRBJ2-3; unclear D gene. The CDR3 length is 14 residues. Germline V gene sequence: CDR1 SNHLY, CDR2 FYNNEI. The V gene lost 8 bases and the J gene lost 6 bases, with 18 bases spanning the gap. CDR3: CASLGAVSPDTQYF. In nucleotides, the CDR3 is TGTGCCAGCCTGGGCGCTGTCAGCCCCGATACGCAGTATTTT.

The CDR3: CASSLGWRGATDYTGELFF. The CDR3 nucleotides are TGTGCCAGCAGCTTGGGCTGGCGGGGGGCCACCGATTACACCGGGGAGCTGTTTTTT. The chain links TRBV5-4 to TRBJ2-2; 8 bases are a match to TRBD2. Germline lookup yields CDR1 SGHNT and CDR2 YYREEE (reference sequence). This CDR3 has 19 residues. The V gene end was trimmed by 0 bases and the J gene end by 3 bases; junction bases not matched to a gene: 13. The full variable domain, rest sourced from reference TRBV5-4 and TRBJ2-2, is ETGVTQSPTHLIKTRGQQVTLRCSSQSGHNTVSWYQQALGQGPQFIFQYYREEENGRGNFPPRFSGLQFPNYSSELNVNALELDDSALYLCASSLGWRGATDYTGELFFGEGSRLTVL.

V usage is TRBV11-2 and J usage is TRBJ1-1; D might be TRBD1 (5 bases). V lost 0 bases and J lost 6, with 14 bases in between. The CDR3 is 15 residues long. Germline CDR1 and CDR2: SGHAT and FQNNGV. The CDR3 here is CASSLEAQAYAEAFF. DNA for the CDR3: TGTGCCAGCAGCTTAGAGGCACAGGCGTACGCTGAAGCTTTCTTT.

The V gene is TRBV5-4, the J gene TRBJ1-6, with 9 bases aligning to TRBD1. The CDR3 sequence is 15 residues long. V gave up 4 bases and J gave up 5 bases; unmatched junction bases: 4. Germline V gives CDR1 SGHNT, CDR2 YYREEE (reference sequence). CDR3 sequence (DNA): TGTGCCAGCAGCCCGAGGACAGGGGATAATTCACCCCTCCACTTT. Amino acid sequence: CASSPRTGDNSPLHF.

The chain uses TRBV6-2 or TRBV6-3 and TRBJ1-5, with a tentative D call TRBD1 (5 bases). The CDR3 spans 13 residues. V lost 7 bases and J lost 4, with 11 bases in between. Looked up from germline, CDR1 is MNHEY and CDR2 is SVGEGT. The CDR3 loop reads CASTPGGNQPQHF. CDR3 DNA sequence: TGTGCCAGCACCCCCGGGGGAAATCAGCCCCAGCATTTT.

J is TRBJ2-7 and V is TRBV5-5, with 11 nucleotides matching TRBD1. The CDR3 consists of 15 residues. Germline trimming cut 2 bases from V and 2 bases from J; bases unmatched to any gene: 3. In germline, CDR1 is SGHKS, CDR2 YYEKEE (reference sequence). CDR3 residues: CASSFGTGGTYEQYF. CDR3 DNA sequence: TGTGCCAGCAGCTTCGGGACAGGGGGAACCTACGAGCAGTACTTC.

Here the CDR3 DNA reads TGTGCCAGCAGTGAAAAGGCAGGGGTAGGATATGGCTACACCTTC. Protein: CASSEKAGVGYGYTF. This sequence joins TRBV6-1 and TRBJ1-2; D might be TRBD1 (6 bases). V lost 2 bases to trimming and J lost 5 bases, with 15 bases between them. The CDR3 length is 15 residues. Per the germline V gene, CDR1 is MNHNS and CDR2 is SASEGT.

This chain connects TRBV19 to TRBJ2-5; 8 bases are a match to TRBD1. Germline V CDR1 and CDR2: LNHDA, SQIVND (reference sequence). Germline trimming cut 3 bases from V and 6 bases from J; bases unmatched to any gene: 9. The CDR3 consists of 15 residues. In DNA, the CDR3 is TGTGCCAGTAGTATCAGCGACAGGGGAATTAAGACCCAGTACTTC. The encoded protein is CASSISDRGIKTQYF. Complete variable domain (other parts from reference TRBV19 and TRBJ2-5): DGGITQSPKYLFRKEGQNVTLSCEQNLNHDAMYWYRQDPGQGLRLIYYSQIVNDFQKGDIAEGYSVSREKKESFPLTVTSAQKNPTAFYLCASSISDRGIKTQYFGPGTRLLVL.

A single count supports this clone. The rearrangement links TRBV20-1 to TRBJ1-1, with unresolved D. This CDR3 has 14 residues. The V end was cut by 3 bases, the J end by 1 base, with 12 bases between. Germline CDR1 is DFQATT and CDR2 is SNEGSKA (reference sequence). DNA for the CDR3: TGCAGTGCTAGTGCGTTGGGCTCGAACACTGAAGCTTTCTTT. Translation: CSASALGSNTEAFF.